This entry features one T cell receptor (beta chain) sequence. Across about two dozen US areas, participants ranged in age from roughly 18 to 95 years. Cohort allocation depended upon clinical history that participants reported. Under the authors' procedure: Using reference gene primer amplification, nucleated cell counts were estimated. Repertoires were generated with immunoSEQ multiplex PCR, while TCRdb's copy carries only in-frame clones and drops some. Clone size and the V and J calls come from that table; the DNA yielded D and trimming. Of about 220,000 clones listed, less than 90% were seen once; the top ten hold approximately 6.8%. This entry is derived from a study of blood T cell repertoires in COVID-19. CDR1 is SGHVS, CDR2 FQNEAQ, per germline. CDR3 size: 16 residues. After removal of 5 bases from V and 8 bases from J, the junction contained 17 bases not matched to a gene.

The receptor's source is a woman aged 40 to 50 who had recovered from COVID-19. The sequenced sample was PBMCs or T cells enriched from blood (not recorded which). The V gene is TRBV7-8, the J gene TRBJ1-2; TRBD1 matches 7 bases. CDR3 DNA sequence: TGTGCCAGCAGCCCCCAACTCAGACAGGGAATGGGAGGCTACACCTTC. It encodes CASSPQLRQGMGGYTF.